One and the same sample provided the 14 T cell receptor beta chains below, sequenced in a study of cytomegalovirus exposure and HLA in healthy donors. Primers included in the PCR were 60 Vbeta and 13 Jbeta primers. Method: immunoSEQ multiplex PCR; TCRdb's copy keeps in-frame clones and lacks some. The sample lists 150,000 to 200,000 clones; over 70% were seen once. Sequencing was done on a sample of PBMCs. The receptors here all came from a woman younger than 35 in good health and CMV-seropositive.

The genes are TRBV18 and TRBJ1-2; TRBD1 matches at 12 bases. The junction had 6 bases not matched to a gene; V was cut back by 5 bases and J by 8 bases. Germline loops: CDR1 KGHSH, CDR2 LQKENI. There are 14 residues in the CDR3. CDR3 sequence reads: CASSSGQGAEGYTF. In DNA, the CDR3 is TGTGCCAGCTCATCGGGACAGGGGGCGGAAGGCTACACCTTC.

CDR3 residues: CAIDSGGPGSYEQYV. CDR3 DNA sequence: TGTGCCATCGATAGCGGGGGTCCGGGGTCCTACGAGCAGTACGTC. V usage is TRBV12-1 and J usage is TRBJ2-7; TRBD2, the D gene given by the table, was not confirmed from the DNA. TRBV12-1 is flagged as a pseudogene. The CDR3 contains 15 residues.

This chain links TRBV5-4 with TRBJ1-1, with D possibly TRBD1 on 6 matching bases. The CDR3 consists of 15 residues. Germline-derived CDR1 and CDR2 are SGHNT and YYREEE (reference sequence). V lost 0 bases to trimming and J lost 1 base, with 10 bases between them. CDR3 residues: CASSLGIRGNTEAFF. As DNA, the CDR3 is TGTGCCAGCAGCTTGGGAATCAGGGGGAACACTGAAGCTTTCTTT.

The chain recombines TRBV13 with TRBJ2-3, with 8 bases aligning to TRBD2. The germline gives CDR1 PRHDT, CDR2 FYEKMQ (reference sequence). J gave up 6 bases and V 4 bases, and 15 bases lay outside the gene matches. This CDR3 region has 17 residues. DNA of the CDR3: TGTGCCAGCAGCTCTCGTACTAGCGGAGCCTTAACGGATACGCAGTATTTT. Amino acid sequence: CASSSRTSGALTDTQYF.

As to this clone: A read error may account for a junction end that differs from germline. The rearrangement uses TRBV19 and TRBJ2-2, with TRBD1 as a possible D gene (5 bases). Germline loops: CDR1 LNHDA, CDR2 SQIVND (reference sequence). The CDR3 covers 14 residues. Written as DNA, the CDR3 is TGCGCAACCACCCGACAGCCTAGCACCGGGGAGCTGTTTTTT. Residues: CATTRQPSTGELFF.

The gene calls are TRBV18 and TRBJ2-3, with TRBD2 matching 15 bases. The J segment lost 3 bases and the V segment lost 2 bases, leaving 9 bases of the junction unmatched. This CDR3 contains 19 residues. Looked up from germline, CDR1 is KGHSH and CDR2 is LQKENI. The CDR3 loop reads CASSPGLAGGPSGTDTQYF. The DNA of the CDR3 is TGTGCCAGCTCACCAGGACTAGCGGGGGGGCCAAGTGGGACAGATACGCAGTATTTT.

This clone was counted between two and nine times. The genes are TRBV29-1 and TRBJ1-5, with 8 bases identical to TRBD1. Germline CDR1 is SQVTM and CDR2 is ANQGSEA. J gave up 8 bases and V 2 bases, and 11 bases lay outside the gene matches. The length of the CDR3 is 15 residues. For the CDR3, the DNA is TGCAGCGTTGAAAGGACAGGGTGCCTTAGGGAGCCCCAGCATTTT. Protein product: CSVERTGCLREPQHF. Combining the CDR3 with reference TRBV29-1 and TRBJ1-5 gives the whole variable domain SAVISQKPSRDICQRGTSLTIQCQVDSQVTMMFWYRQQPGQSLTLIATANQGSEATYESGFVIDKFPISRPNLTFSTLTVSNMSPEDSSIYLCSVERTGCLREPQHFGDGTRLSIL.

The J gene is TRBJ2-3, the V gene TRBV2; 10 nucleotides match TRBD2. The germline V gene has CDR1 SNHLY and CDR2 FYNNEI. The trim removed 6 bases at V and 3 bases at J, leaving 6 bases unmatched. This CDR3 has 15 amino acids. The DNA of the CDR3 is TGTGCCAGCAGGAGGACTAGCGGTTCAACAGATACGCAGTATTTT. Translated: CASRRTSGSTDTQYF.

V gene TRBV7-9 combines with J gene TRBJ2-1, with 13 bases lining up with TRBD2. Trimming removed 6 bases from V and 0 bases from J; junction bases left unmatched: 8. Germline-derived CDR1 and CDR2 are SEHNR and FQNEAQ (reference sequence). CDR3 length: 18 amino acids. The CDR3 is CASRTSGGTLSSYNEQFF. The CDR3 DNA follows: TGTGCCAGCAGGACTAGCGGGGGGACTTTAAGCTCCTACAATGAGCAGTTCTTC.

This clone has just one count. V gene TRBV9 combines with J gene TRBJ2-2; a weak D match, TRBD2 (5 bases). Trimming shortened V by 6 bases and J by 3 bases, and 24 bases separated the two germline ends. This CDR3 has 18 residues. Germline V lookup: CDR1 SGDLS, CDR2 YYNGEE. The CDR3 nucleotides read TGTGCCAGCACCCGTAATGTCGGGGATCCCAGCGACACCGGGGAGCTGTTTTTT. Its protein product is CASTRNVGDPSDTGELFF. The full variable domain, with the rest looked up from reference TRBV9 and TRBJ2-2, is DSGVTQTPKHLITATGQRVTLRCSPRSGDLSVYWYQQSLDQGLQFLIQYYNGEERAKGNILERFSAQQFPDLHSELNLSSLELGDSALYFCASTRNVGDPSDTGELFFGEGSRLTVL.

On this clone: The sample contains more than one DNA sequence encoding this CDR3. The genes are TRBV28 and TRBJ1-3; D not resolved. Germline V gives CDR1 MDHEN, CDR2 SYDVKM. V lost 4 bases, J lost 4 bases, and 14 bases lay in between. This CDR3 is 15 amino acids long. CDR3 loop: CASSSLPPSGNTIYF. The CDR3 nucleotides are TGTGCCAGCAGTTCCCTCCCCCCTTCCGGAAACACCATATATTTT.

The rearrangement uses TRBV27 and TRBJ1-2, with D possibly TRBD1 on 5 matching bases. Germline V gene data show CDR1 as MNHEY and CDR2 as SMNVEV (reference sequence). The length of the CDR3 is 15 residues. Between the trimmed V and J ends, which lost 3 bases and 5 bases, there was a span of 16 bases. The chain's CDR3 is CASSLGRRSSYGYTF. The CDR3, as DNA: TGTGCCAGCAGTTTGGGGCGCCGCTCCTCATATGGCTACACCTTC.

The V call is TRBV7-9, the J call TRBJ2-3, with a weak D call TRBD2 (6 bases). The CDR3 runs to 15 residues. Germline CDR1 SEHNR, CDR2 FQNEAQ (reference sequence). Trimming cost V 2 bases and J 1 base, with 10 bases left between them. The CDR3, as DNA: TGTGCCAGCAGCTTATCAGGGACTGGCACAGATACGCAGTATTTT. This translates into CASSLSGTGTDTQYF. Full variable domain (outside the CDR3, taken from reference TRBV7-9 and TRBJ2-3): DTGVSQNPRHKITKRGQNVTFRCDPISEHNRLYWYRQTLGQGPEFLTYFQNEAQLEKSRLLSDRFSAERPKGSFSTLEIQRTEQGDSAMYLCASSLSGTGTDTQYFGPGTRLTVL.

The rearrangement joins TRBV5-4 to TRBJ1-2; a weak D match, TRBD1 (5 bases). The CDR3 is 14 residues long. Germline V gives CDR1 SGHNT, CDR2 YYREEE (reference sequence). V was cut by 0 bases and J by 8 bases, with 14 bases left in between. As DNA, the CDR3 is TGTGCCAGCAGCTTGGGGGGGGGATCGGTCGGCTACACCTTC. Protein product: CASSLGGGSVGYTF.